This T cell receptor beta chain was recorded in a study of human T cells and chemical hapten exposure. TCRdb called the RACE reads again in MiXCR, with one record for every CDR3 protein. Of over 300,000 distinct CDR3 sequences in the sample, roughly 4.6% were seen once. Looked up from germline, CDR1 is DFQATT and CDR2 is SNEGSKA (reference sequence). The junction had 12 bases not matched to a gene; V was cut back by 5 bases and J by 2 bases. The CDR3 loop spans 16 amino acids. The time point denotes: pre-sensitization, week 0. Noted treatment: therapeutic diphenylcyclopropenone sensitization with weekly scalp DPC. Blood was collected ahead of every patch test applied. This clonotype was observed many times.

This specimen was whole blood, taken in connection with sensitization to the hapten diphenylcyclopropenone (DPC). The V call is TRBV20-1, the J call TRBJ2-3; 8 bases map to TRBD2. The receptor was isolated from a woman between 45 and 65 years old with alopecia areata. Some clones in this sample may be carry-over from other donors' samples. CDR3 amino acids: CSAASLGTSNTDTQYF. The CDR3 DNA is TGCAGTGCTGCATCTCTAGGGACTAGTAACACAGATACGCAGTATTTT.